The clone carrying this TCR beta chain was picked up many times. Antigen: not known. The CDR3 extends over 14 amino acids. The V end was cut by 2 bases, the J end by 0 bases, with 7 bases between. Germline assignment: CDR1 SGHTA and CDR2 FQGNSA. TCRdb reanalysed the 5' RACE reads using MiXCR and keeps one entry per CDR3 protein. The sample has 400,000 to 450,000 distinct CDR3 sequences; roughly 18% are singletons. This specimen belongs to a study of T-cell memory formation after mild COVID-19. Study overall: TCR clusters were mostly donor specific.

Broader study findings: Mainly in CM and EM were contracting CD4+ clones; CD8+ were in EMRA.

Sequencing was performed on PBMCs or a T cell subset sorted from them (not recorded which). This receptor was taken from a man between 18 and 29 years old who had mild COVID-19 (a few samples of this study predate the infection). Cell type and time point are not known. This chain uses TRBV7-2 with TRBJ1-2; D gene uncertain. CDR3 protein: CASSLRQANYGYTF. As DNA, the CDR3 is TGTGCCAGCAGCTTACGCCAAGCTAACTATGGCTACACCTTC.